The source of this TCR beta chain is a study of blood T cell repertoires in COVID-19. Measured with immunoSEQ multiplex PCR; TCRdb has only the in-frame clones, and not every one. This sample has 110,000 or so clones, with 88% found just once. The CDR3 is 14 residues long. Germline values: CDR1 LNHDA, CDR2 SQIVND (reference sequence). V dropped 5 bases and J dropped 5; count of bases not matched to a gene: 5. The chain carries TRBV19 and TRBJ1-5, with 8 bases identical to TRBD1. The sequenced material came from peripheral blood. The clonotype comes from a woman in her 70s who had recovered from COVID-19. The CDR3 loop is CASSSGQAHQPQHF. CDR3 in DNA: TGTGCCAGTAGTTCGGGACAGGCACATCAGCCCCAGCATTTT.